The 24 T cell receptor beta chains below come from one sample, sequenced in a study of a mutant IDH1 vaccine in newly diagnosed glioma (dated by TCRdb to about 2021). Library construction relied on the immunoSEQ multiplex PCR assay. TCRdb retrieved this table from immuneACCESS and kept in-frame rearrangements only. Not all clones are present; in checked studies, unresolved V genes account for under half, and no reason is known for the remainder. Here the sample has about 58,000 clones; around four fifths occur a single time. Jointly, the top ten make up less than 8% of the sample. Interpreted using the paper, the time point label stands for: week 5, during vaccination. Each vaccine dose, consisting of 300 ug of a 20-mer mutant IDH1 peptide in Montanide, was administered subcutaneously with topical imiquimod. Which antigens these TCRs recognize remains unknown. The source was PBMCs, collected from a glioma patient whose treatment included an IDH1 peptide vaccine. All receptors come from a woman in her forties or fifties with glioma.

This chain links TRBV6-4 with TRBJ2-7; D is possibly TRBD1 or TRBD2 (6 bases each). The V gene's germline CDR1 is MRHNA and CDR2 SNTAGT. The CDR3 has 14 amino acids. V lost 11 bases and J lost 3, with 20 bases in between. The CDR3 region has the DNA TGTGCCGGGAAGGGGGGCAGGGCCCTCTACGAGCAGTACTTC. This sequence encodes CAGKGGRALYEQYF.

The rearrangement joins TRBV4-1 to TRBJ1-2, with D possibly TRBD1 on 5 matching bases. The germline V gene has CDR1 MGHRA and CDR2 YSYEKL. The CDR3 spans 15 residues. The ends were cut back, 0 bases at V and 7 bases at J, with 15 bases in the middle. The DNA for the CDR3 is TGCGCCAGCAGCCAAGAGTTGGGGGAGAGCATTGGCTACACCTTC. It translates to CASSQELGESIGYTF.

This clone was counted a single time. The CDR3 region is CSVDRDRDHEQYF. The CDR3 DNA reads as TGCAGCGTTGATAGGGACAGGGACCACGAGCAGTACTTC. The chain combines TRBV29-1 with TRBJ2-7, with 9 bases aligning to TRBD1. This CDR3 spans 13 amino acids. J lost 5 bases, V lost 3 bases, and 5 bases had no gene match. CDR1 is SQVTM, CDR2 ANQGSEA, per germline.

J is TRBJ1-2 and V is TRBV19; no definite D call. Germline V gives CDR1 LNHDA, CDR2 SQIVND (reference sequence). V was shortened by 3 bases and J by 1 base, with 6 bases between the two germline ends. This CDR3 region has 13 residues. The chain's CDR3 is CASSINSNYGYTF. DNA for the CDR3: TGTGCCAGTAGTATCAACAGTAACTATGGCTACACCTTC.

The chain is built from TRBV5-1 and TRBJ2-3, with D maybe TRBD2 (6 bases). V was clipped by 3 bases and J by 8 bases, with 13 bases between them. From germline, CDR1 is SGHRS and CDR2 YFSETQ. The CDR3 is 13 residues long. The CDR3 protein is CASSWVAEGTQYF. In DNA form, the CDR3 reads TGCGCCAGCAGCTGGGTAGCGGAAGGTACGCAGTATTTT.

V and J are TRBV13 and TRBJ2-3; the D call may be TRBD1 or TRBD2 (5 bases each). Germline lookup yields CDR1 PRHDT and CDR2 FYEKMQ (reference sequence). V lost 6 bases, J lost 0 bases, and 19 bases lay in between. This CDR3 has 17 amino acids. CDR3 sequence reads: CASSPQAWGKSTDTQYF. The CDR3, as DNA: TGTGCCAGCAGTCCGCAAGCTTGGGGGAAGAGCACAGATACGCAGTATTTT. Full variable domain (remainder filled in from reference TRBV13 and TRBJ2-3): AAGVIQSPRHLIKEKRETATLKCYPIPRHDTVYWYQQGPGQDPQFLISFYEKMQSDKGSIPDRFSAQQFSDYHSELNMSSLELGDSALYFCASSPQAWGKSTDTQYFGPGTRLTVL.

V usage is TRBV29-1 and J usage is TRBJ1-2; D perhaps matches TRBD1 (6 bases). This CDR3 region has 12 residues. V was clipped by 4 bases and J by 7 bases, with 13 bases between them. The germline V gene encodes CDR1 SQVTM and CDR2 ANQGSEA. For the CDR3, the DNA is TGCAGCGTTGTCCGGGACATTCGTGGCTACACCTTC. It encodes CSVVRDIRGYTF. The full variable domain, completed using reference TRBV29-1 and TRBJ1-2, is SAVISQKPSRDICQRGTSLTIQCQVDSQVTMMFWYRQQPGQSLTLIATANQGSEATYESGFVIDKFPISRPNLTFSTLTVSNMSPEDSSIYLCSVVRDIRGYTFGSGTRLTVV.

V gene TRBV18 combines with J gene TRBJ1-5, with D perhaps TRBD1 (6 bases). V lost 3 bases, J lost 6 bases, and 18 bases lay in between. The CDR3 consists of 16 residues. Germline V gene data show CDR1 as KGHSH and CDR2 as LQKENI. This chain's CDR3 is CASSPSLGGGSQPQHF. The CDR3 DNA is TGTGCCAGCTCACCCTCCCTGGGGGGCGGGAGTCAGCCCCAGCATTTT.

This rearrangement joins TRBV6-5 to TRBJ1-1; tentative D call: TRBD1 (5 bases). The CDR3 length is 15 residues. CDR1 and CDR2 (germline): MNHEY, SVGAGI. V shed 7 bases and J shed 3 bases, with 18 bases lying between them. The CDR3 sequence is CASTGGTVGYTEAFF. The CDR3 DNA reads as TGTGCCAGCACTGGGGGGACGGTTGGTTACACTGAAGCTTTCTTT.

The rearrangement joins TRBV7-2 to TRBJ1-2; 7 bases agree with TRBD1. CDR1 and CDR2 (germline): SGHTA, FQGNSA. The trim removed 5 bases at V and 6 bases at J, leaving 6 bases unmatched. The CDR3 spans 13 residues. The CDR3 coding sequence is TGTGCCAGCAGCCCCGACAGGGAAGATGGCTACACCTTC. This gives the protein CASSPDREDGYTF.

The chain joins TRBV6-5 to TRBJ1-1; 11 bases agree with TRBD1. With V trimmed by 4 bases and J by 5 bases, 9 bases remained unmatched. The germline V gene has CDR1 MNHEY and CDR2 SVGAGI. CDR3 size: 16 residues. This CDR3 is CASSWTGGAVGTEAFF. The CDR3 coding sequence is TGTGCCAGCAGTTGGACAGGGGGCGCGGTTGGGACTGAAGCTTTCTTT.

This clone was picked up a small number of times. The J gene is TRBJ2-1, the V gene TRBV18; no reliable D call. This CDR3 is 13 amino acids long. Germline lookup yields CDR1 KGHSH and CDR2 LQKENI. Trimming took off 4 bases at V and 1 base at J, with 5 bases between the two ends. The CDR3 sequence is CASSHGSYNEQFF. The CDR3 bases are TGTGCCAGCTCACATGGATCCTACAATGAGCAGTTCTTC.

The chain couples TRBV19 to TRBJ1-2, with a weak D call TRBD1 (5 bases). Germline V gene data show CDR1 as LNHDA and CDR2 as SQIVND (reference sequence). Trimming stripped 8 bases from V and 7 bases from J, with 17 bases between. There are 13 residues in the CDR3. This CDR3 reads CASGAGGRSGYTF. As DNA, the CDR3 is TGTGCCAGTGGGGCTGGTGGACGGAGTGGCTACACCTTC.

CDR3 DNA: TGTGCCATCAGTGAACTCCCGAACACTGAAGCTTTCTTT. This sequence encodes CAISELPNTEAFF. The V gene is TRBV10-3, the J gene TRBJ1-1, with D unresolved. Germline V CDR1 and CDR2: ENHRY, SYGVKD. The ends were cut back, 3 bases at V and 1 base at J, with 6 bases in the middle. The CDR3 has 13 amino acids.

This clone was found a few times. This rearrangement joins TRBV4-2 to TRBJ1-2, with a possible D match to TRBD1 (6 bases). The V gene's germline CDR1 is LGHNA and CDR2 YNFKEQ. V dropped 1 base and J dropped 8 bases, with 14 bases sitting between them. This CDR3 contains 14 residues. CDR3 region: CASSQVGATRGYTF. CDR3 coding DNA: TGTGCCAGCAGCCAAGTGGGGGCTACCAGAGGCTACACCTTC.

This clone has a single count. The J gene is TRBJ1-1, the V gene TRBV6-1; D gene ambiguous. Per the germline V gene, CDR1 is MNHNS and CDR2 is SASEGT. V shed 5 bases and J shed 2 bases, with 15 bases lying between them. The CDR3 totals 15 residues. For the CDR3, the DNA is TGTGCCAGCAGTCCCGGATTCAACAGTAACACTGAAGCTTTCTTT. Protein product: CASSPGFNSNTEAFF.

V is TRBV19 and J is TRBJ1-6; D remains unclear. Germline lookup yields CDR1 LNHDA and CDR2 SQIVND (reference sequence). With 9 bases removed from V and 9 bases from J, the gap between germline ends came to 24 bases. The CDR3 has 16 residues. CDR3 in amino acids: CARIIRRPFRGSPLHF. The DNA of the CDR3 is TGTGCCAGGATAATTCGTCGCCCGTTTCGAGGTTCACCCCTCCACTTT.

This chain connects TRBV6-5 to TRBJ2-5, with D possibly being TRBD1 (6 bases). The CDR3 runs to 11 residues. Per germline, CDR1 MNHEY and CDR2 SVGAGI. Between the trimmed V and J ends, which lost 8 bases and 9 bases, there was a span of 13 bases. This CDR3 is CASGRTVPQYF. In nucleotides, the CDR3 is TGTGCCAGCGGACGGACAGTGCCCCAGTACTTC.

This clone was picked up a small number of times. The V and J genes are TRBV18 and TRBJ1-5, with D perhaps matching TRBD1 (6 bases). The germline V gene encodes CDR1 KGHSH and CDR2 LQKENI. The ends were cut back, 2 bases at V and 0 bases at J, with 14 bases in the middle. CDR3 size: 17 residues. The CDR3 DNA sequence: TGTGCCAGCTCACCAACAGGGAACACATATAGCAATCAGCCCCAGCATTTT. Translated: CASSPTGNTYSNQPQHF.

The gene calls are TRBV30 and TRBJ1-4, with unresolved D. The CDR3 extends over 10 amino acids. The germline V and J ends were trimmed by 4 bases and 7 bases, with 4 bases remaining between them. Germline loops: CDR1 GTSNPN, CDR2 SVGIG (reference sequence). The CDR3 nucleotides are TGTGCCTGGAAAAGTGAAAAACTGTTTTTT. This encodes CAWKSEKLFF.

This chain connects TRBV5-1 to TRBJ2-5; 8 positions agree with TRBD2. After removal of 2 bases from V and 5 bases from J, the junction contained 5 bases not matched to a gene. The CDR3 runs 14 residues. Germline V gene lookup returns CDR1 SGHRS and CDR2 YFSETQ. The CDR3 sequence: CASSLDGGAETQYF. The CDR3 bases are TGCGCCAGCAGCTTAGACGGGGGGGCGGAGACCCAGTACTTC.

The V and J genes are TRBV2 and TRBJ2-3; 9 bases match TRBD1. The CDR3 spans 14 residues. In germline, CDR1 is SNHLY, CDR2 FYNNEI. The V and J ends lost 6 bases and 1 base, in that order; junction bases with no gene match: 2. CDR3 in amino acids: CASSRTGGTDTQYF. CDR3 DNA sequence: TGTGCCAGCAGCCGGACAGGGGGCACAGATACGCAGTATTTT.

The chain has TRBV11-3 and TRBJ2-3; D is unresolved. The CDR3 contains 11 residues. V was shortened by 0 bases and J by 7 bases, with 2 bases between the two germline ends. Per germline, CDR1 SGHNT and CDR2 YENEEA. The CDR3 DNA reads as TGTGCCAGCAGCTTAGATAATACGCAGTATTTT. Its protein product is CASSLDNTQYF.

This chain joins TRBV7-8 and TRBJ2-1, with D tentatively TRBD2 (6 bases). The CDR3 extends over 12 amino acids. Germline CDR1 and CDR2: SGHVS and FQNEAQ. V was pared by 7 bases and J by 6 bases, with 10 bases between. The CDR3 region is CASTAGFNEQFF. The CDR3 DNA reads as TGTGCCAGCACAGCGGGTTTCAATGAGCAGTTCTTC. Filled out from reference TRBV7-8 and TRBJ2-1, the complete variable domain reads GAGVSQSPRYKVAKRGQDVALRCDPISGHVSLFWYQQALGQGPEFLTYFQNEAQLDKSGLPSDRFFAERPEGSVSTLKIQRTQQEDSAVYLCASTAGFNEQFFGPGTRLTVL.